This TCR beta chain was sequenced in a study of shared clonotypes between healthy human individuals. A CD45RA-negative memory subset and a CD45RA+ naive subset were separated from the CD4+ cells. Per the germline V gene, CDR1 is WSHSY and CDR2 is SAAADI. V was trimmed by 6 bases and J by 4 bases, leaving 9 bases between them. This CDR3 comprises 12 residues. Sequenced by immunoSEQ multiplex PCR; TCRdb stores in-frame clones only, minus some. The sample carries about 2.4 million clones, 90% to 95% recorded once. The receptor's source is a man younger than 30 in good health. Some clones in this sample may be carry-over from other donors' samples. The genes are TRBV10-2 and TRBJ2-5; D perhaps matches TRBD1 (6 bases). What was sequenced was naive CD4+ T cells from PBMCs. The subset denotes: CD45RA+ positively selected. CDR3 sequence (DNA): TGCGCCAGCAGCCAGGGGCGAGAGACCCAGTACTTC. This sequence encodes CASSQGRETQYF.